This T cell receptor beta chain was sequenced in a study of blood T cell repertoires in COVID-19. Study information: The cDNA or gDNA used as material had been derived from T cells, B-cell-depleted T cells, or PBMCs.

V was clipped by 7 bases and J by 8 bases; unmatched bases: 5. The CDR3 runs 13 residues. Per germline, CDR1 GTSNPN and CDR2 SVGIG (reference sequence). This clone showed up just a few times. Authors' processing steps: Estimation of nucleated cell counts relied on the amplification of reference gene primers. Assay used: immunoSEQ multiplex PCR; TCRdb lists only in-frame clones, some missing. V, J and clone size reflect that table, while D and trimming were determined from the DNA. The sample lists around 330,000 clones, 70% to 90% occurring once. Sequences were obtained from peripheral blood. This TCR was recovered from a woman between 50 and 59 years old with active or convalescent COVID-19. The genes are TRBV30 and TRBJ1-6, with TRBD1 matching 10 bases. CDR3 sequence (DNA): TGTGCCTTTCGGGACAGGGGTTATTCACCCCTCCACTTT. It codes for CAFRDRGYSPLHF.